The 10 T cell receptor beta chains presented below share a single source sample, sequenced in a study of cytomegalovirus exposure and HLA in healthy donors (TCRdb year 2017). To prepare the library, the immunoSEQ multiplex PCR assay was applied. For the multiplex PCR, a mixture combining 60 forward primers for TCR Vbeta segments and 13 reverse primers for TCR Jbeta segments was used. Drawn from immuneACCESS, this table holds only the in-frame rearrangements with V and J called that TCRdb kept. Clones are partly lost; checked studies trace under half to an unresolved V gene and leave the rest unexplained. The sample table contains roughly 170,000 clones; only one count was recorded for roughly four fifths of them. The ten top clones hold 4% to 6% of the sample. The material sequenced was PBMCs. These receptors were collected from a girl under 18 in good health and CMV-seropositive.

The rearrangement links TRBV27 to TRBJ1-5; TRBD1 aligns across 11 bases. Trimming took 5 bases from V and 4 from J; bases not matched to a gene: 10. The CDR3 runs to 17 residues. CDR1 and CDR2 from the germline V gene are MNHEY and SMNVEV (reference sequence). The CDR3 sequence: CASSPGTGGRWNQPQHF. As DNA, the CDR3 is TGTGCCAGCAGTCCAGGGACAGGGGGACGCTGGAATCAGCCCCAGCATTTT.

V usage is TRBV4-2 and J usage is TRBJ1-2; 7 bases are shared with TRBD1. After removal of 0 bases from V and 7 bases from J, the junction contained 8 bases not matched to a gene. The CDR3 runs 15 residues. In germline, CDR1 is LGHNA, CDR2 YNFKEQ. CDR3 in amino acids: CASSQDQGGAGGYTF. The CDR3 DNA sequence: TGTGCCAGCAGCCAAGATCAAGGGGGCGCAGGTGGCTACACCTTC.

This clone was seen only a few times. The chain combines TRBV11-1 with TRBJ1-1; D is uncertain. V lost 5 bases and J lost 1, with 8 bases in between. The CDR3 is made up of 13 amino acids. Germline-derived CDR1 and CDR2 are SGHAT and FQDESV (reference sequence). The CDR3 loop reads CASSNMRNTEAFF. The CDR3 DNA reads TGTGCCAGCAGCAATATGCGGAACACTGAAGCTTTCTTT. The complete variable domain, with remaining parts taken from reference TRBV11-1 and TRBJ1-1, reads EAEVAQSPRYKITEKSQAVAFWCDPISGHATLYWYRQILGQGPELLVQFQDESVVDDSQLPKDRFSAERLKGVDSTLKIQPAELGDSAMYLCASSNMRNTEAFFGQGTRLTVV.

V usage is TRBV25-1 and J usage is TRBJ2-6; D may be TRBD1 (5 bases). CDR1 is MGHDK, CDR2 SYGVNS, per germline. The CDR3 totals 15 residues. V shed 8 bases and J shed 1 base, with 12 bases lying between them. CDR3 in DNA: TGTGCCAGCTCCAATGCAGGGTCTGGGGCCAACGTCCTGACTTTC. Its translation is CASSNAGSGANVLTF.

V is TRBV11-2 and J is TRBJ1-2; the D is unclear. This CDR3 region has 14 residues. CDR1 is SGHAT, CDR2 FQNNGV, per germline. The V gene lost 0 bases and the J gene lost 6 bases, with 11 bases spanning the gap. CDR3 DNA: TGTGCCAGCAGCTTAGAGGGGAGGGAACATGGCTACACCTTC. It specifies CASSLEGREHGYTF. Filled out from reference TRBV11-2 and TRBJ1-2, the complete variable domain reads EAGVAQSPRYKIIEKRQSVAFWCNPISGHATLYWYQQILGQGPKLLIQFQNNGVVDDSQLPKDRFSAERLKGVDSTLKIQPAKLEDSAVYLCASSLEGREHGYTFGSGTRLTVV.

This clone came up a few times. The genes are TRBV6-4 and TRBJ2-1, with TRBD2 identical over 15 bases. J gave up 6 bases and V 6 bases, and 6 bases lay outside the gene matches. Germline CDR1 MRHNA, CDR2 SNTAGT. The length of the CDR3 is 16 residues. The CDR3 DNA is TGTGCCAGCAGCGTTTTGGGACTAGCGGGGGGCAATGAGCAGTTCTTC. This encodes CASSVLGLAGGNEQFF.

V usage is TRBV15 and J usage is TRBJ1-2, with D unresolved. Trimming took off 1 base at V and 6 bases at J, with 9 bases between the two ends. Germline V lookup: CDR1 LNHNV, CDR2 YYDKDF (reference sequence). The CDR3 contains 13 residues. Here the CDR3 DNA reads TGTGCCACCAGCAGAGTGGGGAGGGATGGCTACACCTTC. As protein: CATSRVGRDGYTF. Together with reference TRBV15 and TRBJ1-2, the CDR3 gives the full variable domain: DAMVIQNPRYQVTQFGKPVTLSCSQTLNHNVMYWYQQKSSQAPKLLFHYYDKDFNNEADTPDNFQSRRPNTSFCFLDIRSPGLGDTAMYLCATSRVGRDGYTFGSGTRLTVV.

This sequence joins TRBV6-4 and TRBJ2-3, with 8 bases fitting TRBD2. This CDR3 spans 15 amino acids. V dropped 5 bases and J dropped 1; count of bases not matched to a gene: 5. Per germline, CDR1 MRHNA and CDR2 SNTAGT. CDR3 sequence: CASSTISGGTDTQYF. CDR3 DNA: TGTGCCAGCAGTACCATTAGCGGGGGCACAGATACGCAGTATTTT.

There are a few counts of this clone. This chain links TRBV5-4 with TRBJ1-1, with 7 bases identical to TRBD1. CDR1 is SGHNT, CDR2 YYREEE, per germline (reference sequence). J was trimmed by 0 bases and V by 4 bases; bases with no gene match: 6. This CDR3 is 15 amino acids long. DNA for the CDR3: TGTGCCAGCAGCGGGGGCGGACAGGTGAACACTGAAGCTTTCTTT. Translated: CASSGGGQVNTEAFF.

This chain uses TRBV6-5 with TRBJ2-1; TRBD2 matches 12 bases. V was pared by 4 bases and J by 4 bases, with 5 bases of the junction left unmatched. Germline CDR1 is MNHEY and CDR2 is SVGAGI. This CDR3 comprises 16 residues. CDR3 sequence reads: CASSWGLAGEYNEQFF. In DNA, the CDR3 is TGTGCCAGCAGTTGGGGACTAGCGGGCGAATACAATGAGCAGTTCTTC.